Sequencing of this T cell receptor (beta chain) was carried out in a study of T cells after yellow fever vaccination. V was shortened by 2 bases and J by 3 bases, with 5 bases between the two germline ends. The CDR3 has 12 amino acids. Germline V gene data show CDR1 as LGHNA and CDR2 as YNFKEQ. TCRdb reprocessed the 5' RACE reads with MiXCR, giving one entry per CDR3 protein. The sample includes hundreds of thousands of distinct CDR3 sequences, 9% to 15% of them seen just once. This sequence originates from a man younger than 45 who received the YFV17D yellow fever vaccine. The rearrangement links TRBV4-2 to TRBJ2-7; D is unclear. The sequences come from PBMCs, collected on the day of the yellow fever booster vaccination. For the CDR3, the DNA is TGTGCCAGCAGCCAAAGCGTCTACGAGCAGTACTTC. It specifies CASSQSVYEQYF.